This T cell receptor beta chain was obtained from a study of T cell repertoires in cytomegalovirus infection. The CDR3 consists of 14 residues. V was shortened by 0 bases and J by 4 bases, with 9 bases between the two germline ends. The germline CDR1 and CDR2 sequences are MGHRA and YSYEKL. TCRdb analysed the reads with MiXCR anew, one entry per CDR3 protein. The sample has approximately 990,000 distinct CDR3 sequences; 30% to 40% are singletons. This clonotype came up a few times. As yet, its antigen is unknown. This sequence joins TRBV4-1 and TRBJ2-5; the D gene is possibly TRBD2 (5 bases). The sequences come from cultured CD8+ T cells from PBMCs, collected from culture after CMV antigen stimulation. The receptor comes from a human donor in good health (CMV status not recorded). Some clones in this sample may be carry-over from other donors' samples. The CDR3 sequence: CASSQEGRIETQYF. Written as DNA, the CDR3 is TGCGCCAGCAGCCAAGAAGGGAGAATAGAGACCCAGTACTTC.